This TCR beta chain was found in a study of T cell changes during pregnancy in multiple sclerosis. The CDR3 is 15 amino acids. V lost 5 bases, J lost 0 bases, and 5 bases stayed unmatched. CDR1 and CDR2 from the germline V gene are SEHNR and FQNEAQ (reference sequence). The table came from immunoSEQ multiplex PCR; TCRdb's copy has only in-frame clones and leaves some out. The table shows about 40,000 clones, with around nine tenths occurring only once. The receptor's source is a female donor with multiple sclerosis, enrolled in a pregnancy study. This chain connects TRBV7-9 to TRBJ2-7, with 9 nucleotides matching TRBD2. Sequences were derived from CD8+ T cells from peripheral blood mononuclear cells, sampled before pregnancy. The DNA of the CDR3 is TGTGCCAGCAGCGAACCTAGCGGGATCTCCTACGAGCAGTACTTC. This encodes CASSEPSGISYEQYF.